A selection of T cell receptor beta chains follows, all from one sample in a study of regulatory T cells in long-lasting Graves disease. A single record per CDR3 protein comes from TCRdb applying MiXCR to the multiplex PCR reads. Altogether 370,000 or so distinct CDR3 sequences are present, roughly 16% being singletons, with the ten largest covering just over 20%. These records were also assigned to another study, of T cells in Graves' hyperthyroidism and ophthalmopathy.

This material consisted of peripheral blood mononuclear cells (PBMCs), taken at new diagnosis, from a patient treated with antithyroid drugs. These receptors were collected from a young woman with Graves disease. Both conserved end residues are part of each CDR3. The order of the fields is clone size, J gene, V gene, D gene, CDR3 protein, CDR3 DNA. A D gene is named only where the DNA matches it firmly. Size is stated for part of the rows, as once, few or many counts, or as a class when the clone is expanded.

size: .; J: TRBJ1-1; V: TRBV11-2; D: .; CDR3: CASSLDPLWGTEAFF; DNA: TGTGCCAGCAGCTTAGACCCTCTATGGGGCACTGAAGCTTTCTTT
size: .; J: TRBJ1-6; V: TRBV30; D: TRBD1; CDR3: CAWSDGTVGSPLHF; DNA: TGTGCCTGGAGCGACGGGACAGTGGGATCACCCCTCCACTTT
size: many; J: TRBJ2-5; V: TRBV28; D: .; CDR3: CASSLKRDQETQYF; DNA: TGTGCCAGCAGTCTCAAAAGGGACCAAGAGACCCAGTACTTC
size: many; J: TRBJ2-7; V: TRBV24-1; D: .; CDR3: CATSDFVRGAYEQYF; DNA: TGTGCCACCAGTGATTTTGTCCGCGGGGCCTACGAGCAGTACTTC
size: many; J: TRBJ1-6; V: TRBV5-1; D: .; CDR3: CASSFDGQLYNSPLHF; DNA: TGCGCCAGCAGCTTTGACGGTCAGCTTTATAATTCACCCCTCCACTTT
size: many; J: TRBJ2-7; V: TRBV7-2; D: TRBD1; CDR3: CASSLVKIDRVMLYEQYF; DNA: TGTGCCAGCAGCTTAGTCAAGATAGACAGGGTCATGTTATACGAGCAGTACTTC
size: .; J: TRBJ1-2; V: TRBV11-2; D: TRBD1; CDR3: CASSPNRGGQGAEGYTF; DNA: TGTGCCAGCAGCCCAAACCGGGGGGGACAGGGGGCTGAAGGCTACACCTTC
size: few; J: TRBJ1-1; V: TRBV4-1; D: .; CDR3: CASSQGMTANTEAFF; DNA: TGCGCCAGCAGCCAAGGGATGACAGCGAACACTGAAGCTTTCTTT
size: many; J: TRBJ1-4; V: TRBV11-2; D: TRBD1; CDR3: CASSFLRGQGVNEKLFF; DNA: TGTGCCAGCAGCTTTCTTAGGGGACAGGGGGTTAATGAAAAACTGTTTTTT
size: few; J: TRBJ2-5; V: TRBV24-1; D: .; CDR3: CATSDPGRFRGQYF; DNA: TGTGCCACCAGTGACCCAGGACGGTTCCGGGGCCAGTACTTC
size: .; J: TRBJ2-5; V: TRBV9; D: .; CDR3: CASSVDETQYF; DNA: TGTGCCAGCAGCGTAGACGAGACCCAGTACTTC
size: .; J: TRBJ2-7; V: TRBV6-1; D: .; CDR3: CASTLGDTYEQYF; DNA: TGTGCCAGCACCCTGGGAGACACCTACGAGCAGTACTTC
size: few; J: TRBJ1-5; V: TRBV7-2; D: .; CDR3: CASSTIPNDQPQHF; DNA: TGTGCCAGCAGCACGATTCCGAACGATCAGCCCCAGCATTTT
size: .; J: TRBJ1-5; V: TRBV6-1; D: .; CDR3: CASRVRRYSNQPQHF; DNA: TGTGCCAGCAGAGTCCGCAGGTATAGCAATCAGCCCCAGCATTTT
size: many; J: TRBJ1-6; V: TRBV2; D: .; CDR3: CASRPRGLGTEPLHF; DNA: TGTGCCAGCCGTCCGCGGGGTCTTGGTACGGAACCCCTCCACTTT
size: many; J: TRBJ1-4; V: TRBV30; D: .; CDR3: CAWSRETERQGEKLFF; DNA: TGTGCCTGGAGTCGGGAGACAGAAAGGCAAGGAGAAAAACTGTTTTTT
size: .; J: TRBJ2-3; V: TRBV20-1; D: TRBD2; CDR3: CSATTSGGAPSEPTQYF; DNA: TGCAGCGCTACTACTAGCGGGGGAGCTCCCAGCGAGCCTACGCAGTATTTT
size: many; J: TRBJ2-2; V: TRBV5-1; D: .; CDR3: CASSADGGTGELFF; DNA: TGCGCCAGCAGCGCCGACGGGGGCACCGGGGAGCTGTTTTTT
size: many; J: TRBJ1-1; V: TRBV10-2; D: .; CDR3: CASSDMSPEAFF; DNA: TGCGCCAGCAGTGATATGAGCCCTGAAGCTTTCTTT
size: many; J: TRBJ1-5; V: TRBV20-1; D: .; CDR3: CSASGPDSLWQPQHF; DNA: TGCAGTGCTAGTGGCCCAGACTCGTTGTGGCAGCCCCAGCATTTT
size: many; J: TRBJ2-7; V: TRBV28; D: TRBD2; CDR3: CASRAPSGFSYEQYF; DNA: TGTGCCAGCAGGGCACCTAGCGGGTTCTCCTACGAGCAGTACTTC
size: many; J: TRBJ1-1; V: TRBV20-1; D: TRBD1; CDR3: CSARDPTGGGTEAFF; DNA: TGCAGTGCTAGAGACCCGACAGGGGGAGGCACTGAAGCTTTCTTT
size: many; J: TRBJ2-1; V: TRBV7-3; D: .; CDR3: CASSAPGGDEQFF; DNA: TGTGCCAGCAGCGCCCCGGGCGGCGATGAGCAGTTCTTC
size: many; J: TRBJ1-1; V: TRBV30; D: .; CDR3: CAWSVPSTEAFF; DNA: TGTGCCTGGAGTGTACCGAGCACTGAAGCTTTCTTT
size: many; J: TRBJ1-5; V: TRBV5-1; D: TRBD1; CDR3: CASSPGTGSVNQPQHF; DNA: TGCGCCAGCAGCCCGGGGACAGGGTCAGTAAATCAGCCCCAGCATTTT
size: many; J: TRBJ2-7; V: TRBV6-1; D: TRBD2; CDR3: CASRLLAGGSYEQYF; DNA: TGTGCCAGCAGACTACTAGCGGGAGGTTCCTACGAGCAGTACTTC
size: few; J: TRBJ2-1; V: TRBV13; D: TRBD2; CDR3: CASSLISSGGASYEQFF; DNA: TGTGCCAGCAGCTTAATCTCTAGCGGGGGGGCCTCCTACGAGCAGTTCTTC
size: many; J: TRBJ1-4; V: TRBV6-1; D: .; CDR3: CASSGWDISYEKLFF; DNA: TGTGCCAGCAGTGGATGGGACATTAGCTATGAAAAACTGTTTTTT
size: .; J: TRBJ2-1; V: TRBV9; D: .; CDR3: CASSVGGGATYNEQFF; DNA: TGTGCCAGCAGCGTAGGGGGGGGGGCGACCTACAATGAGCAGTTCTTC